The rows below give T cell receptor beta chains drawn from one sample of a study of CD8 T cells in ankylosing spondylitis. TCRdb reprocessed the 5' RACE reads via MiXCR and lists one record per CDR3 protein. The data show about 160,000 distinct CDR3 sequences, 15% to 20% seen once. Sequencing was performed on blood, either unsorted or a sorted T cell fraction (not recorded which). The receptor source for this set is a male donor with ankylosing spondylitis or in good health (not recorded which). Each CDR3 is given with its conserved first and last residue. D genes are given only for firm matches. Not all rows give a size; the values are once, few, many and, for expanded clones, a class.

CDR3 protein	CDR3 DNA	V gene	D gene	CDR3 length	clone size	J gene
CASSQSGTGAYEQYF	TGCGCCAGCAGCCAATCCGGGACAGGGGCCTACGAGCAGTACTTC	TRBV4-1	TRBD1	15	many	TRBJ2-7
CASSLAVGVAEKLFF	TGTGCCAGCAGCTTGGCCGTAGGGGTGGCAGAAAAACTGTTTTTT	TRBV5-6	NA	15	many	TRBJ1-4
CASSPGTAQETQYF	TGCGCCAGCAGTCCCGGGACAGCCCAAGAGACCCAGTACTTC	TRBV5-1	TRBD1	14	many	TRBJ2-5
CASSFRSGGPHNEQFF	TGTGCCAGCAGTTTCCGTTCGGGAGGGCCCCACAATGAGCAGTTCTTC	TRBV28	TRBD2	16	few	TRBJ2-1
CSAQGQASGQPQHF	TGCAGTGCCCAAGGACAGGCCTCGGGGCAGCCCCAGCATTTT	TRBV20-1	TRBD1	14	many	TRBJ1-5
CASSFSDQNQPQHF	TGTGCCAGCAGTTTTAGTGACCAAAATCAGCCCCAGCATTTT	TRBV12-3/TRBV12-4	NA	14	few	TRBJ1-5
CASSQIGGRTDTQYF	TGCGCCAGCAGCCAGATAGGGGGCCGGACAGATACGCAGTATTTT	TRBV4-1	TRBD1	15	few	TRBJ2-3
CASSARDSTTGELFF	TGCGCCAGCAGCGCTCGGGACAGCACTACCGGGGAGCTGTTTTTT	TRBV5-1	TRBD1	15	few	TRBJ2-2
CSAISPYNEQFF	TGCAGTGCGATCAGCCCCTACAATGAGCAGTTCTTC	TRBV20-1	NA	12	NA	TRBJ2-1
CASSDRGNSYEQYF	TGTGCCAGCAGCGACAGGGGTAACTCCTACGAGCAGTACTTC	TRBV12-3/TRBV12-4	TRBD1	14	few	TRBJ2-7
CSVEEGNYNEQFF	TGCAGCGTTGAGGAAGGGAACTACAATGAGCAGTTCTTC	TRBV29-1	NA	13	NA	TRBJ2-1
CASSLVGRQETQYF	TGCGCCAGCAGCTTGGTTGGTAGACAAGAGACCCAGTACTTC	TRBV5-1	NA	14	few	TRBJ2-5
CASSLDPLMNTEAFF	TGTGCCAGCAGCTTAGATCCCCTTATGAACACTGAAGCTTTCTTT	TRBV7-2	NA	15	many	TRBJ1-1